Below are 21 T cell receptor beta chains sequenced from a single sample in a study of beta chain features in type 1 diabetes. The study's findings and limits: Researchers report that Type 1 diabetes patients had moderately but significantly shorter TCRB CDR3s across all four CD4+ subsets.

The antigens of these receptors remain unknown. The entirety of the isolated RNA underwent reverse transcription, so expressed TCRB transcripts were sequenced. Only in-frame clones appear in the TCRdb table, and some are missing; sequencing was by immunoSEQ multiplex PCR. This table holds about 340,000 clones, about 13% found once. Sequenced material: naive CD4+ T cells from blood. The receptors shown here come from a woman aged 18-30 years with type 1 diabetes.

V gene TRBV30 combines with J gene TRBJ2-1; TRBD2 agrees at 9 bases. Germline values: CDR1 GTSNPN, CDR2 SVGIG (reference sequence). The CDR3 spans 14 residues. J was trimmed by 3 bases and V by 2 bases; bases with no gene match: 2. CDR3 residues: CAWSKAGGYNEQFF. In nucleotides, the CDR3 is TGTGCCTGGAGTAAAGCGGGAGGCTACAATGAGCAGTTCTTC.

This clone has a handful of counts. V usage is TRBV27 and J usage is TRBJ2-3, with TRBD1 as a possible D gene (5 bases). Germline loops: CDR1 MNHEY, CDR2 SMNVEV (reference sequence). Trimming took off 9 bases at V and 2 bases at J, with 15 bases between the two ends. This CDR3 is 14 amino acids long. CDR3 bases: TGTGCCAGTGGTCGACAGTTCTACACAGATACGCAGTATTTT. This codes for CASGRQFYTDTQYF.

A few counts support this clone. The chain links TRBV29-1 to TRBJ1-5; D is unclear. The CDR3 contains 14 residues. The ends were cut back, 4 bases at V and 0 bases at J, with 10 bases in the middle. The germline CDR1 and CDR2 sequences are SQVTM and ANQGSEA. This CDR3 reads CSVGENNSNQPQHF. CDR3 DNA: TGCAGCGTTGGAGAGAACAATAGCAATCAGCCCCAGCATTTT. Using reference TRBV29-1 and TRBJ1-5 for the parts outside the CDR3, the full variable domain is SAVISQKPSRDICQRGTSLTIQCQVDSQVTMMFWYRQQPGQSLTLIATANQGSEATYESGFVIDKFPISRPNLTFSTLTVSNMSPEDSSIYLCSVGENNSNQPQHFGDGTRLSIL.

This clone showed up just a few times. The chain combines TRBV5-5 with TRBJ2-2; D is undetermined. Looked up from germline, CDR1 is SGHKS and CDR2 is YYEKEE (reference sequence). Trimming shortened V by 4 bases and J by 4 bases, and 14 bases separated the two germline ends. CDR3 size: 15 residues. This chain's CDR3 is CASSPTSTATGELFF. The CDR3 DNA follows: TGTGCCAGCAGCCCAACCTCTACAGCCACCGGGGAGCTGTTTTTT.

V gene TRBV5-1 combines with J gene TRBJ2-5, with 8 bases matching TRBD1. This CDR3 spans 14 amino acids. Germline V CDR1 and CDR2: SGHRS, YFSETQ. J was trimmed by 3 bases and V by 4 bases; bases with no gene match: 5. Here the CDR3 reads CASSRDRPEETQYF. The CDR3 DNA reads TGCGCCAGCAGCCGGGACAGGCCCGAAGAGACCCAGTACTTC.

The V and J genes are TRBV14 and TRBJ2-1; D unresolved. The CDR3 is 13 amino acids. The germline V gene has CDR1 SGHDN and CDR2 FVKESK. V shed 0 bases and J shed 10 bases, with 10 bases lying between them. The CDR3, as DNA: TGTGCCAGCAGCCAAGAGCGACGTAGCGAGCAGTTCTTC. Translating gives CASSQERRSEQFF.

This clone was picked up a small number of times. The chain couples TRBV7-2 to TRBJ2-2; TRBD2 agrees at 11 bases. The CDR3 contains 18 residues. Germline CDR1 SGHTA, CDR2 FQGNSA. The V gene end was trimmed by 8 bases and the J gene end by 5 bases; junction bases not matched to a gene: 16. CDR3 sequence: CASLSYGLAGGRTGELFF. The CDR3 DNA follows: TGTGCCAGCCTTTCCTACGGATTAGCGGGAGGGCGTACCGGGGAGCTGTTTTTT.

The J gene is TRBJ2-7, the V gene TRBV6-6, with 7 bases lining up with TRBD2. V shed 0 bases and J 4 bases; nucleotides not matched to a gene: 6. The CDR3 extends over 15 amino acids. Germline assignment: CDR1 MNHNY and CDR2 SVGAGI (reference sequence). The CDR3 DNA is TGTGCCAGCAGTTACTCGCCTCGGGGAGGGTACGAGCAGTACTTC. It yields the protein CASSYSPRGGYEQYF.

The CDR3 nucleotides read TGTGCCAACGGTAGGGGGCTTTGGGCTGAAAAACTGTTTTTT. Protein product: CANGRGLWAEKLFF. The J gene is TRBJ1-4, the V gene TRBV14, with 7 bases that match TRBD1. This CDR3 contains 14 residues. The V and J ends lost 10 bases and 7 bases, in that order; junction bases with no gene match: 12. Germline CDR1 reads SGHDN; CDR2 reads FVKESK.

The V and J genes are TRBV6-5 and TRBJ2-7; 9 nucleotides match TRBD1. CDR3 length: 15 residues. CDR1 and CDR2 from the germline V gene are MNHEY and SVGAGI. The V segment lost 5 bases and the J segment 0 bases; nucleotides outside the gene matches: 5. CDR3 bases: TGTGCCAGCAGTACCCGGACAGGGGCCTCCTACGAGCAGTACTTC. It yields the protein CASSTRTGASYEQYF.

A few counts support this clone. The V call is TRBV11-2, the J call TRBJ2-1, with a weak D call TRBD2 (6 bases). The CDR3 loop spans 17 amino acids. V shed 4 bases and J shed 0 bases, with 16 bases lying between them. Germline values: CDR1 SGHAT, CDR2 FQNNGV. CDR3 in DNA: TGTGCCAGCAGCTCCCGGATCCTAGCGAGCTCCTACAATGAGCAGTTCTTC. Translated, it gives CASSSRILASSYNEQFF.

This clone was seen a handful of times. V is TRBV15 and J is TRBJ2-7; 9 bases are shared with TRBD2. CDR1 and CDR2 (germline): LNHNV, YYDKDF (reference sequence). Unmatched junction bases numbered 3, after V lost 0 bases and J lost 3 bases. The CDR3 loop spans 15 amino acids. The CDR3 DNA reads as TGTGCCACCAGCAGAGATCTTAGCGGGAGCTACGAGCAGTACTTC. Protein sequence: CATSRDLSGSYEQYF.

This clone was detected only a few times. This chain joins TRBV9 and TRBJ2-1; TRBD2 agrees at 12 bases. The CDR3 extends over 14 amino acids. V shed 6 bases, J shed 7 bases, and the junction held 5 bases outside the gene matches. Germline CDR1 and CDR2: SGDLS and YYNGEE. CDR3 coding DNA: TGTGCCAGCAACAGACTAGCGGGAGCTAATGAGCAGTTCTTC. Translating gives CASNRLAGANEQFF.

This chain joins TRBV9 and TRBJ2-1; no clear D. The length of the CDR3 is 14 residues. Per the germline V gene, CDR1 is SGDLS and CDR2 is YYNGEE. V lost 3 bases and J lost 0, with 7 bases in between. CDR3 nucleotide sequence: TGTGCCAGCAGCGACCGCGGCTCCTACAATGAGCAGTTCTTC. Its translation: CASSDRGSYNEQFF.

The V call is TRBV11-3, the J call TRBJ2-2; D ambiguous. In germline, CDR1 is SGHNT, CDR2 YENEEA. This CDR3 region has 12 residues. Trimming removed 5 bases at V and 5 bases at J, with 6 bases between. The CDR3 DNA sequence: TGTGCCAGCAGCCTCGGGACCGGGGAGCTGTTTTTT. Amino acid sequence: CASSLGTGELFF.

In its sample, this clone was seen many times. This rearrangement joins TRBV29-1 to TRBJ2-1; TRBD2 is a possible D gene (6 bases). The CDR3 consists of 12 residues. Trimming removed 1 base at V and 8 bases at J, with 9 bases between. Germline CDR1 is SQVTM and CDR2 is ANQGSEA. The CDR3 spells CSVEGLVDEQFF. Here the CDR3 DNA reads TGCAGCGTTGAAGGACTAGTGGATGAGCAGTTCTTC.

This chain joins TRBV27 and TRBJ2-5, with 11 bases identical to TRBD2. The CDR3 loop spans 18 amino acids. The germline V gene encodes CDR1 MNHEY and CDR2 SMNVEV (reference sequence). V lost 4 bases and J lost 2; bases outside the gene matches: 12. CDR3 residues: CASSSAGTSGSIQETQYF. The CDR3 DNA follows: TGTGCCAGCAGTTCCGCCGGGACTAGCGGAAGCATACAAGAGACCCAGTACTTC.

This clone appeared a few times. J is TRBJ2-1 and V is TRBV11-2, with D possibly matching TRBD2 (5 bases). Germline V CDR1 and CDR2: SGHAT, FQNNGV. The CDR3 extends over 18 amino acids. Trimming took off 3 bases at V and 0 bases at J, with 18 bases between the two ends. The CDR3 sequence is CASSFKPGIGSSYNEQFF. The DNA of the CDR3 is TGTGCCAGCAGCTTTAAACCGGGAATAGGGAGCTCCTACAATGAGCAGTTCTTC.

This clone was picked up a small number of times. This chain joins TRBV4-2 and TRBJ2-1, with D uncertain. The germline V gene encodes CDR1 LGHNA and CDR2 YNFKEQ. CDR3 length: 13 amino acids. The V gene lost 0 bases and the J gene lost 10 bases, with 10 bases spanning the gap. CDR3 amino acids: CASSQDEEREQFF. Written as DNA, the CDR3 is TGTGCCAGCAGCCAAGATGAGGAGCGCGAGCAGTTCTTC.

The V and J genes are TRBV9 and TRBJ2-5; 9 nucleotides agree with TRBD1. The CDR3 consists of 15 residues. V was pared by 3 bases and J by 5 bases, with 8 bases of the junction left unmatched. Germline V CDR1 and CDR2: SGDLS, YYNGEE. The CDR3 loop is CASSGPGTGMETQYF. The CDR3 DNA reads TGTGCCAGCAGCGGTCCCGGGACAGGGATGGAGACCCAGTACTTC.

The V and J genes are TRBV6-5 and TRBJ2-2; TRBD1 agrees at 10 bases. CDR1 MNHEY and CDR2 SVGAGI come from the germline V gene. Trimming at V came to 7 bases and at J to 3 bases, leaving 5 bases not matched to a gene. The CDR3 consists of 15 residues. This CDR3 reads CASTQTGGYTGELFF. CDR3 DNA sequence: TGTGCCAGCACCCAGACAGGGGGCTACACCGGGGAGCTGTTTTTT.